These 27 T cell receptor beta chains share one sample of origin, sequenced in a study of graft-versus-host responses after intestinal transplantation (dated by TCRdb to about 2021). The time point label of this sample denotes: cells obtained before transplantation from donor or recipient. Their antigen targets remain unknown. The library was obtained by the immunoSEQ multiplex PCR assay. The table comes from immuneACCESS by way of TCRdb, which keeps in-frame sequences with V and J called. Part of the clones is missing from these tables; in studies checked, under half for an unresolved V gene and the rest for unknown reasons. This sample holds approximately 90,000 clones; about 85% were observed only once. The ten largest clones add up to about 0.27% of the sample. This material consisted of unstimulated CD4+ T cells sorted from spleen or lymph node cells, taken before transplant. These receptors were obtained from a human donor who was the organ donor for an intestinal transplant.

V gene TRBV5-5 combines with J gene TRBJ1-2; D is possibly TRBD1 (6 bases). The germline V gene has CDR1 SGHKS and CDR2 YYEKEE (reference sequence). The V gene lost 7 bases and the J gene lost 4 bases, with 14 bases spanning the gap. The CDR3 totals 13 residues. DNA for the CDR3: TGTGCCAGCGGGTCGGGACAACTCTATGGCTACACCTTC. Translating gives CASGSGQLYGYTF.

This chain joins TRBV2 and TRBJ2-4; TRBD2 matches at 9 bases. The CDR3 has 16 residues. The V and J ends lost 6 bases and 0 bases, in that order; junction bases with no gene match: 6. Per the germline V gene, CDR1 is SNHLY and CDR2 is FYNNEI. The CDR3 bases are TGTGCCAGCAGAGCACTAGCGGGCGAAGCCAAAAACATTCAGTACTTC. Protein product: CASRALAGEAKNIQYF.

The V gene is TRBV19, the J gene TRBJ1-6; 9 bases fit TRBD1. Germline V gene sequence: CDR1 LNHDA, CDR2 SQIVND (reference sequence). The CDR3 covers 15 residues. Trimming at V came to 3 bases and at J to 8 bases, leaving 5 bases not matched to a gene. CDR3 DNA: TGTGCCAGTAGTATCCGGGACAGGGTCCATTCACCCCTCCACTTT. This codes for CASSIRDRVHSPLHF.

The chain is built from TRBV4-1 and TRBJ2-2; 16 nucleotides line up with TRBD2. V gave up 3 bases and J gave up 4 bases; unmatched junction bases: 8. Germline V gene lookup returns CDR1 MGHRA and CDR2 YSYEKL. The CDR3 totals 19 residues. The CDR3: CASSQVGLAGGPGTGELFF. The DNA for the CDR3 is TGCGCCAGCAGCCAGGTGGGACTAGCGGGAGGGCCAGGCACCGGGGAGCTGTTTTTT.

The CDR3 bases are TGTGCCAGCAGCTTGGACTGGAACTCCTACGAGCAGTACTTC. This translates into CASSLDWNSYEQYF. The rearrangement links TRBV7-2 to TRBJ2-7; TRBD2 is a possible D gene (5 bases). CDR3 length equals 14 residues. CDR1 and CDR2 from the germline V gene are SGHTA and FQGNSA. The ends were cut back, 3 bases at V and 0 bases at J, with 9 bases in the middle.

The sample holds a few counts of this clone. CDR3 in amino acids: CASSGGETQYF. CDR3 coding DNA: TGTGCCAGCAGTGGAGGGGAGACCCAGTACTTC. The chain links TRBV2 to TRBJ2-5, with a tentative D call TRBD2 (5 bases). V dropped 4 bases and J dropped 5 bases, with 5 bases sitting between them. CDR1 and CDR2 (germline): SNHLY, FYNNEI. The CDR3 covers 11 residues. Complete variable domain (other parts from reference TRBV2 and TRBJ2-5): EPEVTQTPSHQVTQMGQEVILRCVPISNHLYFYWYRQILGQKVEFLVSFYNNEISEKSEIFDDQFSVERPDGSNFTLKIRSTKLEDSAMYFCASSGGETQYFGPGTRLLVL.

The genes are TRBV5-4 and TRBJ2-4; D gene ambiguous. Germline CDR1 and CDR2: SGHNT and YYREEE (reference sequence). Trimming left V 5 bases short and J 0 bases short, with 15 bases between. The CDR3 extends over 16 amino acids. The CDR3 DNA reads TGTGCCAGCAGTCATTCCGGAGCTCTAGCCAAAAACATTCAGTACTTC. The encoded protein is CASSHSGALAKNIQYF.

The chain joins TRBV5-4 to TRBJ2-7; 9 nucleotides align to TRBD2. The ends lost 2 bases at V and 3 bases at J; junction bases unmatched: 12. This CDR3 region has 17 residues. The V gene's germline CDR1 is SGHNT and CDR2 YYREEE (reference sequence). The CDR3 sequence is CASSFRLAGIQNYEQYF. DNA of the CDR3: TGTGCCAGCAGCTTTCGCCTAGCGGGGATTCAAAACTACGAGCAGTACTTC.

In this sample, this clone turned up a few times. As DNA, the CDR3 is TGTGCCAGCAGTTCGGGGGGGCGCGAGCAGTACTTC. Protein product: CASSSGGREQYF. V gene TRBV6-5 combines with J gene TRBJ2-7, with 8 nucleotides matching TRBD2. V lost 4 bases and J lost 6; bases outside the gene matches: 2. The germline V gene encodes CDR1 MNHEY and CDR2 SVGAGI. This CDR3 region has 12 residues.

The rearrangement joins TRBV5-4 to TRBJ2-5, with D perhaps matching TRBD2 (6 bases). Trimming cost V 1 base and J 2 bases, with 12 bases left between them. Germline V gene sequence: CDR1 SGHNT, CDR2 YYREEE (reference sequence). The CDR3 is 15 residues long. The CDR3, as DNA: TGTGCCAGCAGCTTGTTTGCGGGGCGGCAAGAGACCCAGTACTTC. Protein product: CASSLFAGRQETQYF. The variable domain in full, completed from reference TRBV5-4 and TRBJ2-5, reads ETGVTQSPTHLIKTRGQQVTLRCSSQSGHNTVSWYQQALGQGPQFIFQYYREEENGRGNFPPRFSGLQFPNYSSELNVNALELDDSALYLCASSLFAGRQETQYFGPGTRLLVL.

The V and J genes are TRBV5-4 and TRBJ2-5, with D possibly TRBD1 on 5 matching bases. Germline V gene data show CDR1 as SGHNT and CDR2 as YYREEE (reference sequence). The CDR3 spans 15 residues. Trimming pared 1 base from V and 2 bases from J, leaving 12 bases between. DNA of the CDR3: TGTGCCAGCAGCTTGTGGGGCAGGAGACAAGAGACCCAGTACTTC. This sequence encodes CASSLWGRRQETQYF.

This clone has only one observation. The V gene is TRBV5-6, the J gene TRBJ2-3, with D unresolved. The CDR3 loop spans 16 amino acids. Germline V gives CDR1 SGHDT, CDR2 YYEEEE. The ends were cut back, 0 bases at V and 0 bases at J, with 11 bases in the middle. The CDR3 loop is CASSLGSVFSTDTQYF. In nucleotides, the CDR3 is TGTGCCAGCAGCTTGGGATCGGTCTTCAGCACAGATACGCAGTATTTT. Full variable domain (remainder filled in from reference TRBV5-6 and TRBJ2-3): DAGVTQSPTHLIKTRGQQVTLRCSPKSGHDTVSWYQQALGQGPQFIFQYYEEEERQRGNFPDRFSGHQFPNYSSELNVNALLLGDSALYLCASSLGSVFSTDTQYFGPGTRLTVL.

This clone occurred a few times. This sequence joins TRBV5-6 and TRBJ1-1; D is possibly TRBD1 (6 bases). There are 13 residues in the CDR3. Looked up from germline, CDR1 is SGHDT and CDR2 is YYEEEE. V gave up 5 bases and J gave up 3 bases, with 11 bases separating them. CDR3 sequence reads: CASSSRGDTEAFF. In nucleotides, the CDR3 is TGTGCCAGCAGTTCCAGGGGTGACACTGAAGCTTTCTTT.

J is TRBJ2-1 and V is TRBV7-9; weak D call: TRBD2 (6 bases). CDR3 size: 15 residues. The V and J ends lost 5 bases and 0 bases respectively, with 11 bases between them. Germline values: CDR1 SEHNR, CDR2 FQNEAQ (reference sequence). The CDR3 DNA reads TGTGCCAGCAGCCAGGGACTGATCTCCTACAATGAGCAGTTCTTC. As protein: CASSQGLISYNEQFF.

The CDR3: CASSGRRDPEAFF. DNA for the CDR3: TGTGCCAGCAGTGGTAGGAGGGACCCTGAAGCTTTCTTT. The chain couples TRBV2 to TRBJ1-1; maybe TRBD1 (5 bases). V lost 4 bases and J 6 bases, leaving 12 bases between the germline ends. Germline V CDR1 and CDR2: SNHLY, FYNNEI. This CDR3 region has 13 residues.

The CDR3 loop is CSVDSVANEQFF. For the CDR3, the DNA is TGCAGCGTTGATTCCGTGGCCAATGAGCAGTTCTTC. This chain connects TRBV29-1 to TRBJ2-1, with no clear D. There are 12 residues in the CDR3. Germline V CDR1 and CDR2: SQVTM, ANQGSEA. V was shortened by 3 bases and J by 6 bases, with 9 bases between the two germline ends.

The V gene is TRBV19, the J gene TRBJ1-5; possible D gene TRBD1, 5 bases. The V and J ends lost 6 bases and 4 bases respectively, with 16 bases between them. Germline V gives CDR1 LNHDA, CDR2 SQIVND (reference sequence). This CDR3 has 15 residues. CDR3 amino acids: CASRGAGYFNQPQHF. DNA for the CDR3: TGTGCCAGTAGAGGGGCAGGGTATTTTAATCAGCCCCAGCATTTT.

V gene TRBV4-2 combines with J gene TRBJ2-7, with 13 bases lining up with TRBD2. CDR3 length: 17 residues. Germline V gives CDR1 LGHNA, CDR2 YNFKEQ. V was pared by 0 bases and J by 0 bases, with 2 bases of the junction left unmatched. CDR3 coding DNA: TGTGCCAGCAGCCAAGACCGGACTAGCGGGAGCTCCTACGAGCAGTACTTC. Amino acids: CASSQDRTSGSSYEQYF.

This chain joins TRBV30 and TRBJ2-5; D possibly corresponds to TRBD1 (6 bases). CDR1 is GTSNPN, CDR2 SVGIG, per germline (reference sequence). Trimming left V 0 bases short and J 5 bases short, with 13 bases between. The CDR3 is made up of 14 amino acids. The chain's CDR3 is CAWSVQSGAETQYF. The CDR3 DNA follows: TGTGCCTGGAGTGTCCAGTCAGGGGCGGAGACCCAGTACTTC. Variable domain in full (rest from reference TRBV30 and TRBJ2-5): SQTIHQWPATLVQPVGSPLSLECTVEGTSNPNLYWYRQAAGRGLQLLFYSVGIGQISSEVPQNLSASRPQDRQFILSSKKLLLSDSGFYLCAWSVQSGAETQYFGPGTRLLVL.

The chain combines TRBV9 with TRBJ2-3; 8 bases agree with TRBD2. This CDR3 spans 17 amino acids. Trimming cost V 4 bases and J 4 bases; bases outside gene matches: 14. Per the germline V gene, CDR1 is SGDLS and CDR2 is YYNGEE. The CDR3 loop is CASSPSGGRGIPDTQYF. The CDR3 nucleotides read TGTGCCAGCAGCCCCTCGGGGGGGCGGGGGATCCCAGATACGCAGTATTTT.

CDR3 sequence (DNA): TGTGCCTCGAAACTAGCGGGGGGCTACGAGCAGTACTTC. Protein product: CASKLAGGYEQYF. The chain recombines TRBV30 with TRBJ2-7; 12 bases line up with TRBD2. This CDR3 contains 13 residues. V lost 7 bases and J lost 3; bases outside the gene matches: 4. Germline assignment: CDR1 GTSNPN and CDR2 SVGIG (reference sequence).

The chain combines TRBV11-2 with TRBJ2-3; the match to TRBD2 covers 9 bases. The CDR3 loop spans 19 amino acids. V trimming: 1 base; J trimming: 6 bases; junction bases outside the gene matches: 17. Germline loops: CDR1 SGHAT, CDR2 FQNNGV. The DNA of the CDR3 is TGTGCCAGCAGCTTAGTCTCCAGGACGGCTAGCGGGGTACAGGATACGCAGTATTTT. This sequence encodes CASSLVSRTASGVQDTQYF.

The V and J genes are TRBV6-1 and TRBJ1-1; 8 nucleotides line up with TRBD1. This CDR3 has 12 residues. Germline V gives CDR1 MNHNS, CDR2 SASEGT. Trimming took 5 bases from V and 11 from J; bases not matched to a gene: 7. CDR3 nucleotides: TGTGCCAGCAGTCGGACAGGGAGAGGGGCTTTCTTT. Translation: CASSRTGRGAFF.

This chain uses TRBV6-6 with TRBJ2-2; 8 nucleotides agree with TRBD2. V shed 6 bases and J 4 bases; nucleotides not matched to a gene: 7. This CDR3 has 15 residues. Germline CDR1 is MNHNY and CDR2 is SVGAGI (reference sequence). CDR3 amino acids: CASRPTSGPTGELFF. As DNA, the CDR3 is TGTGCCAGCAGGCCTACTAGCGGCCCCACCGGGGAGCTGTTTTTT.

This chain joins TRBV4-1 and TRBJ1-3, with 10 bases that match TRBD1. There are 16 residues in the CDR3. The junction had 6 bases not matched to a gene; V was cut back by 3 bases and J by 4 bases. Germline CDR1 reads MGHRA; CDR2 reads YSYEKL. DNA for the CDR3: TGCGCCAGCAGCCACCCGACAGGGGGCAAAGGAAACACCATATATTTT. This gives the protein CASSHPTGGKGNTIYF.

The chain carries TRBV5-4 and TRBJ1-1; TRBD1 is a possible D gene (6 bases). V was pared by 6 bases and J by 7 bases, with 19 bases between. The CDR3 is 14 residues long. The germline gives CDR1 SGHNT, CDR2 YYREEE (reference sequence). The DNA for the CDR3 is TGTGCCAGCACCGTCCCGGGACATTGGGGTGAAGCTTTCTTT. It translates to CASTVPGHWGEAFF.

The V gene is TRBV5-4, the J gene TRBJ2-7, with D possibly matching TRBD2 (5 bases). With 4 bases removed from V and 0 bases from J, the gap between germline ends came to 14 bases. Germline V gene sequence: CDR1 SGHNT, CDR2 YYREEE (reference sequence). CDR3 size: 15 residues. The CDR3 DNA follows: TGTGCCAGCAGCCCAAGCGGACCTAGCTCCTACGAGCAGTACTTC. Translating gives CASSPSGPSSYEQYF.